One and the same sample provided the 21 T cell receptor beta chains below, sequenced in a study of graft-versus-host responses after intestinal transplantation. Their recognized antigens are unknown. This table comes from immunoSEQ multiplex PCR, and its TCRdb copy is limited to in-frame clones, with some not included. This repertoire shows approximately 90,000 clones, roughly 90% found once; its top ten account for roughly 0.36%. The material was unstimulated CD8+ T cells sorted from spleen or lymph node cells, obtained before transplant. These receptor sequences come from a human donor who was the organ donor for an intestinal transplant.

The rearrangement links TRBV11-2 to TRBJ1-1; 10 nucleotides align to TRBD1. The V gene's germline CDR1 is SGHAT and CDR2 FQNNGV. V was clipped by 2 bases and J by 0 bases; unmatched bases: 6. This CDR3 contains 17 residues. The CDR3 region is CASSLTDRGPMNTEAFF. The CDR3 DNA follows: TGTGCCAGCAGCTTAACCGACAGGGGGCCTATGAACACTGAAGCTTTCTTT.

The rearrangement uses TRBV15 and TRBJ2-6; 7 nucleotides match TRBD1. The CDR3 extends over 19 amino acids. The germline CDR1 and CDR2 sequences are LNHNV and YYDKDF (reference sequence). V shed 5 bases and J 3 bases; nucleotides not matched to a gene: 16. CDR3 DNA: TGTGCCACCAGCCCGACCGACAGGGAAGGGGGCGGTGGGGCCAACGTCCTGACTTTC. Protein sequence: CATSPTDREGGGGANVLTF.

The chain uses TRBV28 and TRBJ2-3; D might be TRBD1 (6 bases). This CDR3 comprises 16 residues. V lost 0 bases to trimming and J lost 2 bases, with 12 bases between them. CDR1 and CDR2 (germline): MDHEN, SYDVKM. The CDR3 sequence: CASSLWLGANTDTQYF. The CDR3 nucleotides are TGTGCCAGCAGTTTATGGCTGGGGGCGAACACAGATACGCAGTATTTT.

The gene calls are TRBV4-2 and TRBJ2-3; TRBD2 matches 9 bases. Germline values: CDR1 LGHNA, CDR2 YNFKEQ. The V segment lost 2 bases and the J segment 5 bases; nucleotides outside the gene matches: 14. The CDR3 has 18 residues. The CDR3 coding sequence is TGTGCCAGCAGCCAATATCCCCTTAGCGGGGGTGGGGGAGATACGCAGTATTTT. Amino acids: CASSQYPLSGGGGDTQYF.

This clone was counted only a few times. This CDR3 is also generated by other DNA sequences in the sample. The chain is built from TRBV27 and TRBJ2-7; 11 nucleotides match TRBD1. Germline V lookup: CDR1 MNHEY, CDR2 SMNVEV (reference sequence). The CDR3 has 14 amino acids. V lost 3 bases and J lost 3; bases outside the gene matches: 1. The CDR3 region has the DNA TGTGCCAGCAGTTTCGGGACAGGGGGCTACGAGCAGTACTTC. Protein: CASSFGTGGYEQYF.

The chain's CDR3 is CASSPRRLGGGNTIYF. CDR3 DNA sequence: TGCGCCAGCAGCCCCAGGCGGCTTGGAGGGGGAAACACCATATATTTT. The chain carries TRBV5-1 and TRBJ1-3; D uncertain. The CDR3 loop spans 16 amino acids. Trimming left V 4 bases short and J 4 bases short, with 18 bases between. Germline V gene lookup returns CDR1 SGHRS and CDR2 YFSETQ.

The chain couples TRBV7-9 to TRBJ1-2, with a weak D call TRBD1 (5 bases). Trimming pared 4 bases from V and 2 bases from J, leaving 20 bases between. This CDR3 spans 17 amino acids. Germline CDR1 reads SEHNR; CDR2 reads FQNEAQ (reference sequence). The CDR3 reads CASSSRIDSLLNYGYTF. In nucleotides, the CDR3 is TGTGCCAGCAGCTCCCGGATTGACAGCTTACTGAACTATGGCTACACCTTC.

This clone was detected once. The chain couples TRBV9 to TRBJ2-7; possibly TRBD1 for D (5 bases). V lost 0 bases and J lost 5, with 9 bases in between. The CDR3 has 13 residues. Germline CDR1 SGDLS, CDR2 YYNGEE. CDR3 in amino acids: CASSVGQRHEQYF. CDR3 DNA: TGTGCCAGCAGCGTAGGACAGCGACACGAGCAGTACTTC.

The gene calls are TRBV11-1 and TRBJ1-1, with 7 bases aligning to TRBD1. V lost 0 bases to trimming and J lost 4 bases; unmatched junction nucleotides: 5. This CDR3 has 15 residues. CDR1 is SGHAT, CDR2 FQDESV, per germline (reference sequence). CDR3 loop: CASSLAETGFTEAFF. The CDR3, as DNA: TGTGCCAGCAGCTTAGCCGAGACAGGGTTCACTGAAGCTTTCTTT. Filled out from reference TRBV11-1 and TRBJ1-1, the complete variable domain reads EAEVAQSPRYKITEKSQAVAFWCDPISGHATLYWYRQILGQGPELLVQFQDESVVDDSQLPKDRFSAERLKGVDSTLKIQPAELGDSAMYLCASSLAETGFTEAFFGQGTRLTVV.

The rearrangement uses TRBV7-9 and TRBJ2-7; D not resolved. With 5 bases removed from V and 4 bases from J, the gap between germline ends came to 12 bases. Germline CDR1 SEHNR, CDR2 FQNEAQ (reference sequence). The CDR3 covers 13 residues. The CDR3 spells CASSTREEYEQYF. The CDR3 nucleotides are TGTGCCAGCAGCACCCGAGAGGAATACGAGCAGTACTTC.

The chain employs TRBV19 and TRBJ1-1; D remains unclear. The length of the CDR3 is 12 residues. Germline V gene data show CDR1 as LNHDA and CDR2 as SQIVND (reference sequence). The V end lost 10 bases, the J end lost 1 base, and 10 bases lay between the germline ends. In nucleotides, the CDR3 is TGTGCCATCCGAGGGCCGAACACTGAAGCTTTCTTT. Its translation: CAIRGPNTEAFF.

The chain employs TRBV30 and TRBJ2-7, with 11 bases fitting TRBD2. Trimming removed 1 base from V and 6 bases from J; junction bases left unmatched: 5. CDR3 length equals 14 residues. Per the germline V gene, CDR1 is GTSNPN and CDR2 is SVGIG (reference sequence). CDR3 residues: CAWSEVAGGREQYF. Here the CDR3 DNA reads TGTGCCTGGAGTGAGGTAGCGGGGGGGCGCGAGCAGTACTTC.

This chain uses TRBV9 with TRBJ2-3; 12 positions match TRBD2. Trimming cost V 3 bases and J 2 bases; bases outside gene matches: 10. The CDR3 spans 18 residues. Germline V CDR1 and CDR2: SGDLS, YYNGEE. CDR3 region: CASSDPLAGGGITDTQYF. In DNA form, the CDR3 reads TGTGCCAGCAGCGACCCACTAGCGGGGGGAGGTATCACAGATACGCAGTATTTT.

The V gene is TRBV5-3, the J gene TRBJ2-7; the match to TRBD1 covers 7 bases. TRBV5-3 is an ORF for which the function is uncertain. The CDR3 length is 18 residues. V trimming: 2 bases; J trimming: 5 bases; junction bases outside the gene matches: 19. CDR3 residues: CARSFTLLQGPTTDEQYF. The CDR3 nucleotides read TGTGCCAGAAGCTTCACCCTCTTACAGGGGCCGACTACCGACGAGCAGTACTTC.

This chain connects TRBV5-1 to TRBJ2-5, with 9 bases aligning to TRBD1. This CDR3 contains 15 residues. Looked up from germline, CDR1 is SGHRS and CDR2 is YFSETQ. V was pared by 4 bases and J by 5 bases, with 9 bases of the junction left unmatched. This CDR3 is CASSGTGKGWETQYF. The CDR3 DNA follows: TGCGCCAGCAGCGGGACAGGGAAGGGTTGGGAGACCCAGTACTTC.

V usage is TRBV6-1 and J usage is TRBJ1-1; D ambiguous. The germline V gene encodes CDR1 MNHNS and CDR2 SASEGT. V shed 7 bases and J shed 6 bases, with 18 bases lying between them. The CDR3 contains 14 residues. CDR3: CASNTHGDGAEAFF. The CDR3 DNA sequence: TGTGCCAGCAACACTCACGGGGATGGGGCTGAAGCTTTCTTT.

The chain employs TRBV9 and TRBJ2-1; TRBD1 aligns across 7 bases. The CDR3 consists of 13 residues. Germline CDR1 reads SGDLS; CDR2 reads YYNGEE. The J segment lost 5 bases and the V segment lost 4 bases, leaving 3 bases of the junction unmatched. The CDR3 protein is CASSRGGNNEQFF. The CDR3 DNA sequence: TGTGCCAGCAGCCGAGGGGGCAACAATGAGCAGTTCTTC.

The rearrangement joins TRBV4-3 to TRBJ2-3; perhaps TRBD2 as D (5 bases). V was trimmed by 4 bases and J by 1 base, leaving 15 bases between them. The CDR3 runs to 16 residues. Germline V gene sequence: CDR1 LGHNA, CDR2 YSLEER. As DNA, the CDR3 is TGCGCCAGCAGCCTCAAGATATCCGGGGGCACAGATACGCAGTATTTT. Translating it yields CASSLKISGGTDTQYF.

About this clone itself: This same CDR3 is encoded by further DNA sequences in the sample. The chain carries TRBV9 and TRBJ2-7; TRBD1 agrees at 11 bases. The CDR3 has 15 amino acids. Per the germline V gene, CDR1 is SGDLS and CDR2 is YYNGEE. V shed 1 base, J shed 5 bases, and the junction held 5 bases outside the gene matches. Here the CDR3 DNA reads TGTGCCAGCAGCGTATCAGGGACAGGGGGAAACGAGCAGTACTTC. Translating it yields CASSVSGTGGNEQYF.

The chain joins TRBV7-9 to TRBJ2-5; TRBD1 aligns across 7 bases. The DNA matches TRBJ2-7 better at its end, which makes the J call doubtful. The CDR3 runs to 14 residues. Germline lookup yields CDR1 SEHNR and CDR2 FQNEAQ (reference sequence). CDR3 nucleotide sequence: TGTGCCAGCAGCACGGTGACAGGGAACTACGAGCAGTACTTC. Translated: CASSTVTGNYEQYF.

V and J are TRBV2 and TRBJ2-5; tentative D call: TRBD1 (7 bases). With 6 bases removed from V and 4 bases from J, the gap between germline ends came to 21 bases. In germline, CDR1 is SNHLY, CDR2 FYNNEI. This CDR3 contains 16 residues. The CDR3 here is CASSPDRQGLRETQYF. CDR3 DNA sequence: TGTGCCAGCAGCCCTGACCGACAGGGACTTAGAGAGACCCAGTACTTC.